This T cell receptor (beta chain) is from a study of T cells in Graves' hyperthyroidism and ophthalmopathy. This clonotype was detected ten times or more. The antigen is undetermined. Absence of ophthalmopathy progression within 18 months defined stable Graves' hyperthyroidism. Notes on the study in general: Ophthalmopathy onset followed model prediction by a median about six months. From stable hyperthyroidism, ophthalmopathy was set apart by a 13 V-J model.

From RNA transcripts, TCR beta CDR3 regions were amplified. The TCR CDR3 was amplified in a first-round RT-PCR using the HTBI primer set. MiXCR, run by TCRdb on the multiplex PCR reads, gives a single entry per CDR3 protein. The sample comprises under 800,000 distinct CDR3 sequences, around 15% of which are singletons, and about a tenth rests with the top ten. Germline V gives CDR1 SGHAT, CDR2 FQNNGV. The CDR3 is made up of 13 amino acids. J was trimmed by 15 bases and V by 3 bases; bases with no gene match: 10. This receptor was taken from a woman aged 18-29 years with Graves' hyperthyroidism. The J gene is TRBJ2-1, the V gene TRBV11-2; 8 bases agree with TRBD2. The sequenced material came from blood. CDR3 DNA sequence: TGTGCCAGCAGCTTCGGTGGACCGGGACTAGTGTTCTTC. Amino acids: CASSFGGPGLVFF.